This T cell receptor (beta chain) was documented in a study of Ad26.COV2.S vaccination and SARS-CoV-2 variants. Treatment in this sample: roughly 18 received Ad26.COV2.S at low or high dose, single or two shots; roughly 5 received placebo; per-sample allocation not given. Sampling occurred on day 63 after the first vaccine or placebo injection. Generated by immunoSEQ multiplex PCR, the TCRdb table keeps only in-frame clones and is missing some. The table includes some 350,000 clones, around 83% detected once. The CDR3 runs to 16 residues. V lost 2 bases, J lost 1 base, and 12 bases lay in between. Germline lookup yields CDR1 SGHAT and CDR2 FQNNGV.

Specimen: peripheral blood, collected in a trial of Ad26.COV2.S vaccine versus placebo. The receptor was derived from a person aged 18-60 years who received the Ad26.COV2.S COVID-19 vaccine or a placebo. V usage is TRBV11-2 and J usage is TRBJ1-3, with D hard to call. CDR3 nucleotide sequence: TGTGCCAGCAGCTTAAGGGCCCCCATGTCTGGAAACACCATATATTTT. It is translated as CASSLRAPMSGNTIYF.